Listed here are 13 T cell receptor beta chains from one sample, sequenced in a study of shared clonotypes between healthy human individuals. Method: immunoSEQ multiplex PCR; TCRdb's copy keeps in-frame clones and lacks some. Counted here are approximately 2,000,000 clones, 92% occurring once; the ten biggest clones make up approximately 0.4%. Input material: naive CD4+ T cells from PBMCs. The sample's subset: CD45RA+ positively selected. These TCRs come from a man in his late teens or twenties in good health. Some clones in this sample may be carry-over from other donors' samples.

The genes are TRBV7-9 and TRBJ1-2, with TRBD1 as a possible D gene (6 bases). The CDR3 totals 13 residues. Trimming removed 1 base at V and 6 bases at J, with 9 bases between. The germline V gene encodes CDR1 SEHNR and CDR2 FQNEAQ (reference sequence). CDR3 DNA sequence: TGTGCCAGCAGCTTAGGGGGACACCATGGCTACACCTTC. Translation gives CASSLGGHHGYTF.

The chain uses TRBV5-1 and TRBJ1-2; possibly TRBD1 for D (5 bases). The CDR3 loop spans 13 amino acids. Looked up from germline, CDR1 is SGHRS and CDR2 is YFSETQ. Deletions cut 0 bases from V and 7 bases from J, with 10 bases between. This chain's CDR3 is CASSLAGESGYTF. Here the CDR3 DNA reads TGCGCCAGCAGCTTGGCGGGGGAGTCTGGCTACACCTTC.

In its sample, this clone was seen once. This chain connects TRBV7-9 to TRBJ1-2; 11 positions agree with TRBD1. CDR1 and CDR2 (germline): SEHNR, FQNEAQ (reference sequence). Germline trimming cut 4 bases from V and 7 bases from J; bases unmatched to any gene: 5. The CDR3 runs 14 residues. Here the CDR3 reads CASSSGTGGVGYTF. The CDR3 bases are TGTGCCAGCAGCTCCGGGACAGGGGGGGTTGGCTACACCTTC.

Here the CDR3 reads CASSRLASSYNEQFF. Here the CDR3 DNA reads TGTGCCAGCAGTCGCCTAGCGAGCTCCTACAATGAGCAGTTCTTC. The chain couples TRBV6-1 to TRBJ2-1; tentative D call: TRBD2 (6 bases). The CDR3 runs to 15 residues. Germline V lookup: CDR1 MNHNS, CDR2 SASEGT. The V gene lost 5 bases and the J gene lost 0 bases, with 11 bases spanning the gap.

The chain recombines TRBV29-1 with TRBJ1-1; D not certain. Germline values: CDR1 SQVTM, CDR2 ANQGSEA. This CDR3 comprises 11 residues. V gave up 1 base and J gave up 7 bases, with 7 bases separating them. The CDR3 DNA follows: TGCAGCGTTGAAGGAAGGAGTGAAGCTTTCTTT. This encodes CSVEGRSEAFF. Full variable domain (remainder filled in from reference TRBV29-1 and TRBJ1-1): SAVISQKPSRDICQRGTSLTIQCQVDSQVTMMFWYRQQPGQSLTLIATANQGSEATYESGFVIDKFPISRPNLTFSTLTVSNMSPEDSSIYLCSVEGRSEAFFGQGTRLTVV.

DNA of the CDR3: TGTGCCAGCTCCCATAGCGGGAGTGTCGACACCGGGGAGCTGTTTTTT. Residues: CASSHSGSVDTGELFF. The chain uses TRBV18 and TRBJ2-2; 9 nucleotides match TRBD2. Germline trimming cut 6 bases from V and 3 bases from J; bases unmatched to any gene: 8. The CDR3 totals 16 residues. CDR1 is KGHSH and CDR2 is LQKENI in the germline V gene.

The chain recombines TRBV29-1 with TRBJ1-2, with 7 bases identical to TRBD1. The germline V gene has CDR1 SQVTM and CDR2 ANQGSEA. After removal of 4 bases from V and 8 bases from J, the junction contained 10 bases not matched to a gene. This CDR3 is 13 amino acids long. The CDR3 coding sequence is TGCAGCGTTGGAAAGACAGGGTACGGAGGCTACACCTTC. Its protein product is CSVGKTGYGGYTF.

The chain carries TRBV5-8 and TRBJ2-5; 7 bases align to TRBD1. Germline assignment: CDR1 SGHTS and CDR2 YDEGEE. The V and J ends lost 2 bases and 6 bases, in that order; junction bases with no gene match: 10. The CDR3 contains 15 residues. DNA for the CDR3: TGTGCCAGCAGCTTCATTCCGACAGGGCGGAAGACCCAGTACTTC. Translation gives CASSFIPTGRKTQYF.

The rearrangement links TRBV28 to TRBJ1-2; TRBD1 might be the D (5 bases). CDR3 length equals 13 residues. Germline V gives CDR1 MDHEN, CDR2 SYDVKM. Between the trimmed V and J ends, which lost 9 bases and 4 bases, there was a span of 15 bases. The CDR3 loop reads CASAVGVPYGYTF. The CDR3 nucleotides read TGTGCCAGTGCCGTAGGGGTCCCCTATGGCTACACCTTC.

The CDR3 reads CASTPLGQGWKTQYF. CDR3 sequence (DNA): TGTGCCAGCACTCCCTTGGGACAGGGATGGAAGACCCAGTACTTC. The genes are TRBV27 and TRBJ2-5, with TRBD1 matching 9 bases. V dropped 7 bases and J dropped 6; count of bases not matched to a gene: 12. Germline V lookup: CDR1 MNHEY, CDR2 SMNVEV (reference sequence). The CDR3 is 15 residues long.

The V and J genes are TRBV5-6 and TRBJ2-5; TRBD1 matches 8 bases. Per germline, CDR1 SGHDT and CDR2 YYEEEE. With 4 bases clipped from V and 4 bases from J, the junction kept 9 bases outside the gene matches. The CDR3 is 15 amino acids. CDR3 loop: CASSPDRVGGETQYF. The CDR3 DNA reads as TGTGCCAGCAGCCCGGACAGGGTGGGTGGAGAGACCCAGTACTTC. The variable domain in full, completed from reference TRBV5-6 and TRBJ2-5, reads DAGVTQSPTHLIKTRGQQVTLRCSPKSGHDTVSWYQQALGQGPQFIFQYYEEEERQRGNFPDRFSGHQFPNYSSELNVNALLLGDSALYLCASSPDRVGGETQYFGPGTRLLVL.

The chain couples TRBV5-1 to TRBJ2-2; a weak D match, TRBD1 (6 bases). The germline CDR1 and CDR2 sequences are SGHRS and YFSETQ. The CDR3 contains 17 residues. V lost 1 base to trimming and J lost 4 bases, with 17 bases between them. CDR3 residues: CASSLLLRQGFTGELFF. CDR3 sequence (DNA): TGCGCCAGCAGCTTGTTGCTCAGGCAGGGGTTCACCGGGGAGCTGTTTTTT.

CDR3 nucleotides: TGTGCCAGCCGGAGGGCGCGGCAGCCCCAGCATTTT. Its translation is CASRRARQPQHF. The chain is built from TRBV28 and TRBJ1-5, with no clear D. V lost 8 bases, J lost 7 bases, and 12 bases lay in between. Per the germline V gene, CDR1 is MDHEN and CDR2 is SYDVKM. CDR3 length equals 12 residues.